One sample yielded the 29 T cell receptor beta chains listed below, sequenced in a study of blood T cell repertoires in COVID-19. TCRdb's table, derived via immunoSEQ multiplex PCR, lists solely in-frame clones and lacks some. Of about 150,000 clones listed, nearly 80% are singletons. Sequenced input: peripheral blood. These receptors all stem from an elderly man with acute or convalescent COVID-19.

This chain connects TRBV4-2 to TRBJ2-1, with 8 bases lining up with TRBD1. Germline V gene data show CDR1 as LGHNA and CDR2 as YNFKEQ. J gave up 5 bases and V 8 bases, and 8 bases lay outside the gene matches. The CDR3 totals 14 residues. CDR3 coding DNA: TGTGCCAGCTCAGGCCAGGGGGCTAACAATGAGCAGTTCTTC. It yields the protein CASSGQGANNEQFF.

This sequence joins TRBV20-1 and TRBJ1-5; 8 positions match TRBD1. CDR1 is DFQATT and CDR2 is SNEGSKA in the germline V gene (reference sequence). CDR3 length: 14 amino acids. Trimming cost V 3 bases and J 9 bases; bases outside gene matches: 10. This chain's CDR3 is CSASTTGDSGPQHF. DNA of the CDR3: TGCAGTGCTAGTACGACAGGGGACTCGGGGCCCCAGCATTTT.

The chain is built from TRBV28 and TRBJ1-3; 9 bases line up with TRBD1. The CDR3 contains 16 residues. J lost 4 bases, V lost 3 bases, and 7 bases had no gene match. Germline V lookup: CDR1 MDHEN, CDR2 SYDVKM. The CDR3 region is CASSFRTGAGGNTIYF. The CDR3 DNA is TGTGCCAGCAGTTTTCGGACAGGGGCTGGAGGAAACACCATATATTTT.

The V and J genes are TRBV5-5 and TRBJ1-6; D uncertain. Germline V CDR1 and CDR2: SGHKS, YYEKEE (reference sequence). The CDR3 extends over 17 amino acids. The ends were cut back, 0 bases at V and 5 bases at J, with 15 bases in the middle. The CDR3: CASSLEPPMGHNSPLHF. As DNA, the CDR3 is TGTGCCAGCAGCTTGGAGCCACCCATGGGCCATAATTCACCCCTCCACTTT.

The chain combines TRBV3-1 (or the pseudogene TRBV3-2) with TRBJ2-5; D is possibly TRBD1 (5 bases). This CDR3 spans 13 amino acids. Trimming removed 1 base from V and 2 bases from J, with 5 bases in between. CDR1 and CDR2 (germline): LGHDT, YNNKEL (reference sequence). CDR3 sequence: CASSQGQQETQYF. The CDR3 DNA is TGTGCCAGCAGCCAAGGACAGCAAGAGACCCAGTACTTC.

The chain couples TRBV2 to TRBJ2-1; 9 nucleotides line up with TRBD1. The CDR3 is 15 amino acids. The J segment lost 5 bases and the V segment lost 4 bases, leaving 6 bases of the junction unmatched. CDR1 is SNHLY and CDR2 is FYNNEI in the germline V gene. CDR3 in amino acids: CASSVSGTGNNEQFF. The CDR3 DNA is TGTGCCAGCAGTGTTTCGGGGACAGGGAACAATGAGCAGTTCTTC.

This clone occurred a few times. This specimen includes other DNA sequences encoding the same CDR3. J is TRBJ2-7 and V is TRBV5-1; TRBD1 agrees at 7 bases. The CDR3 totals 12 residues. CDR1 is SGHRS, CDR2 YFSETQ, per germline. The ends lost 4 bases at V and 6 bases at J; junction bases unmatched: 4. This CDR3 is CASSPDRAEQYF. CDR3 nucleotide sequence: TGCGCCAGCAGCCCCGACAGGGCCGAGCAGTACTTC.

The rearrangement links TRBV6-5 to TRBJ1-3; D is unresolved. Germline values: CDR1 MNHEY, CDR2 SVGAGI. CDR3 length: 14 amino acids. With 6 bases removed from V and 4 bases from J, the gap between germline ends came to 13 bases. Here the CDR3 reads CASSGRGFGNTIYF. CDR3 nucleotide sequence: TGTGCCAGCAGCGGCCGAGGGTTCGGAAACACCATATATTTT.

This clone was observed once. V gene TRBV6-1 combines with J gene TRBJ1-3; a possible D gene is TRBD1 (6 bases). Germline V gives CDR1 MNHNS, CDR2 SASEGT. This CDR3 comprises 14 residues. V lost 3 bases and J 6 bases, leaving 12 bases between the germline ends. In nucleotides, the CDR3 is TGTGCCAGCAGTGATCAGGGGATGAAAAACACCATATATTTT. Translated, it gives CASSDQGMKNTIYF.

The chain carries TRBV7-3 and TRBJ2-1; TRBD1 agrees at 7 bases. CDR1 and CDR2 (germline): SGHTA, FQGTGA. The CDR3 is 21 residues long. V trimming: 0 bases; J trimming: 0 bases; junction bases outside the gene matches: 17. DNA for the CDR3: TGTGCCAGCAGCTTAACAGGACGAATAGGACAGGCAGTCTACTCCTACAATGAGCAGTTCTTC. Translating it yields CASSLTGRIGQAVYSYNEQFF.

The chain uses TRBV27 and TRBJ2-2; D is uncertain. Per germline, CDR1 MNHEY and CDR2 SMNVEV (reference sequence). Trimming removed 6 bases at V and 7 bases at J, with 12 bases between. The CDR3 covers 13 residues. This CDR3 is CASSIEMFGELFF. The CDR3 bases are TGTGCCAGCAGCATAGAGATGTTCGGGGAGCTGTTTTTT.

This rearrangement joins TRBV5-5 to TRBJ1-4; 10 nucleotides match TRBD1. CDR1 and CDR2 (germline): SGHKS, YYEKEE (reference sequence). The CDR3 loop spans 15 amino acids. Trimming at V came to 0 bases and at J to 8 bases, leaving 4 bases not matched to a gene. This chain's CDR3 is CASSLGTGGEEKLFF. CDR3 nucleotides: TGTGCCAGCAGCTTGGGGACAGGGGGAGAGGAAAAACTGTTTTTT. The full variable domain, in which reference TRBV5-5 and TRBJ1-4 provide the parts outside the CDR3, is DAGVTQSPTHLIKTRGQQVTLRCSPISGHKSVSWYQQVLGQGPQFIFQYYEKEERGRGNFPDRFSARQFPNYSSELNVNALLLGDSALYLCASSLGTGGEEKLFFGSGTQLSVL.

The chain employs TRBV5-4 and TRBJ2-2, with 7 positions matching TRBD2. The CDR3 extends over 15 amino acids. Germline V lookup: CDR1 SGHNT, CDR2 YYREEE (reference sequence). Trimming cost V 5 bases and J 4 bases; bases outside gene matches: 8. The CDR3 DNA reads TGTGCCAGCAGACGGGCGGGGGTGACCACCGGGGAGCTGTTTTTT. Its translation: CASRRAGVTTGELFF.

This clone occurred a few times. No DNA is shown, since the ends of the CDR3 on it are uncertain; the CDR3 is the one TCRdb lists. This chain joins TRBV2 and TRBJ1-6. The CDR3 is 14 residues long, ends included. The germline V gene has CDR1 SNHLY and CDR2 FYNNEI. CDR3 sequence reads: CASSTSGVGSPLHF.

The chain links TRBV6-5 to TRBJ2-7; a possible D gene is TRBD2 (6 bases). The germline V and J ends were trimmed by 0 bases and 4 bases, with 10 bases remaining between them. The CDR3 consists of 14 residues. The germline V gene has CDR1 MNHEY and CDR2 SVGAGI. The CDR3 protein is CASSYSTEGYEQYV. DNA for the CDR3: TGTGCCAGCAGTTACTCGACGGAGGGGTACGAGCAGTACGTC.

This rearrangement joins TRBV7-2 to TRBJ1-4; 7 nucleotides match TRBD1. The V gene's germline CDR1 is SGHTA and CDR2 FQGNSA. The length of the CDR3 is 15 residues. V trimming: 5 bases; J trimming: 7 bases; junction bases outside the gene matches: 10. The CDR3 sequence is CASSPRQGSFEKLFF. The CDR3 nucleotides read TGTGCCAGCAGCCCCCGACAGGGATCATTTGAAAAACTGTTTTTT.

The CDR3 loop reads CASSYSPWTPNYGYTF. CDR3 bases: TGTGCCAGCAGTTACTCACCTTGGACACCTAACTATGGCTACACCTTC. This chain links TRBV6-5 with TRBJ1-2; a weak D match, TRBD1 (5 bases). Germline lookup yields CDR1 MNHEY and CDR2 SVGAGI. This CDR3 has 16 amino acids. With 0 bases removed from V and 0 bases from J, the gap between germline ends came to 11 bases.

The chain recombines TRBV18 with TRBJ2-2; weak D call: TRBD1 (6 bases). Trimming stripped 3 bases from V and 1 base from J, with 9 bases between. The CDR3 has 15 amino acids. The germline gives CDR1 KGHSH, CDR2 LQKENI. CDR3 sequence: CASSPGTRNTGELFF. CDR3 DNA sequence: TGTGCCAGCTCACCCGGGACACGGAACACCGGGGAGCTGTTTTTT.

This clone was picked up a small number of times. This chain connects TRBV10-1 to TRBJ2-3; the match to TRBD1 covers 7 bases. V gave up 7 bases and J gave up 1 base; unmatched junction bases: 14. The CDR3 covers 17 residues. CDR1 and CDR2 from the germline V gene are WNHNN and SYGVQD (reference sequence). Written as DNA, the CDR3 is TGCGCCAGCACCCTAACCCCTCAGACAGGGCGCACAGATACGCAGTATTTT. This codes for CASTLTPQTGRTDTQYF.

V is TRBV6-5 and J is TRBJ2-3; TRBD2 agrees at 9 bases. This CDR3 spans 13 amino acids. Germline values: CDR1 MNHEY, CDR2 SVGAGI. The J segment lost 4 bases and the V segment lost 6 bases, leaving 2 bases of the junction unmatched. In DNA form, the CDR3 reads TGTGCCAGCAGAGTAGCGGGGGCAGATACGCAGTATTTT. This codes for CASRVAGADTQYF.

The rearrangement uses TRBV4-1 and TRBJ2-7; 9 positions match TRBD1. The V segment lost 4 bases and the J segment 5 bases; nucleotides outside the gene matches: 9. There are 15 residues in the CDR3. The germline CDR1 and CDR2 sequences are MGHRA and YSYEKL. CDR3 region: CASSLGDRDLDEQYV. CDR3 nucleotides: TGCGCCAGCAGCCTTGGGGACAGGGATCTGGACGAGCAGTACGTC.

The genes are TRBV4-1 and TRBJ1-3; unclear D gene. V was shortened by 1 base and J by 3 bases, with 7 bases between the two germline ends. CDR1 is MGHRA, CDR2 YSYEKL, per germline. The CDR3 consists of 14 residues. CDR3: CASSQGTVGNTIYF. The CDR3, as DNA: TGCGCCAGCAGCCAAGGTACAGTTGGAAACACCATATATTTT.

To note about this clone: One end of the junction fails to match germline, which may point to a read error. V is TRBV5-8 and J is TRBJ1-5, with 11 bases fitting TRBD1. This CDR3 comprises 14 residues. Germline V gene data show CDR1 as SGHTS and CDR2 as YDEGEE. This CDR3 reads CVSSKDRGRQPQHF. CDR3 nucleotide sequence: TGTGTCAGCAGCAAGGACAGGGGGCGGCAGCCCCAGCATTTT.

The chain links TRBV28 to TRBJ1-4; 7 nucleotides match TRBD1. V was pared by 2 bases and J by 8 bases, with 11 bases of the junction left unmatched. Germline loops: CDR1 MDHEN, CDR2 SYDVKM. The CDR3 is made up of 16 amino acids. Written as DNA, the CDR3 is TGTGCCAGCAGTTTAATCTGGCAGGGGGAAGGGGAAAAACTGTTTTTT. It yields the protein CASSLIWQGEGEKLFF. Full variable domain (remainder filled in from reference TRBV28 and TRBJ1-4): DVKVTQSSRYLVKRTGEKVFLECVQDMDHENMFWYRQDPGLGLRLIYFSYDVKMKEKGDIPEGYSVSREKKERFSLILESASTNQTSMYLCASSLIWQGEGEKLFFGSGTQLSVL.

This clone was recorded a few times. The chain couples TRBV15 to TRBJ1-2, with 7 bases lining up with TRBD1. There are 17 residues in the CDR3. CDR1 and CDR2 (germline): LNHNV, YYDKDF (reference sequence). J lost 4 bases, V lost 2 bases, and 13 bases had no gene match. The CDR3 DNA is TGTGCCACCAGCAGACCCACTATGGACAGGCCCGCCTATGGCTACACCTTC. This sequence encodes CATSRPTMDRPAYGYTF. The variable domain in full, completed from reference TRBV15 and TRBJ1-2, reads DAMVIQNPRYQVTQFGKPVTLSCSQTLNHNVMYWYQQKSSQAPKLLFHYYDKDFNNEADTPDNFQSRRPNTSFCFLDIRSPGLGDTAMYLCATSRPTMDRPAYGYTFGSGTRLTVV.

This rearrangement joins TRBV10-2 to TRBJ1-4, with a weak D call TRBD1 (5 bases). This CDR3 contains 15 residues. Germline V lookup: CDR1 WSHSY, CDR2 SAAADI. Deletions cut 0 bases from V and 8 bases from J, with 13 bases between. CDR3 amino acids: CASSESAGRGEKLFF. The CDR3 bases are TGCGCCAGCAGTGAGTCGGCGGGGCGGGGAGAAAAACTGTTTTTT.

For the CDR3, the DNA is TGTGCCAGCAGCCCGTCGACTAGCAGTGCATTAGAGCAGTACTTC. Its protein is CASSPSTSSALEQYF. The J gene is TRBJ2-7, the V gene TRBV9; 7 bases line up with TRBD2. J lost 7 bases, V lost 4 bases, and 14 bases had no gene match. The length of the CDR3 is 15 residues. Germline CDR1 reads SGDLS; CDR2 reads YYNGEE.

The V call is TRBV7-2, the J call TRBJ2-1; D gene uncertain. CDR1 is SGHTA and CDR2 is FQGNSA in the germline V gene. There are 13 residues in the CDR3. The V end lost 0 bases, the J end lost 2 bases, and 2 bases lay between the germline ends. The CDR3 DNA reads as TGTGCCAGCAGCTTAGCCACCTACAATGAGCAGTTCTTC. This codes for CASSLATYNEQFF.

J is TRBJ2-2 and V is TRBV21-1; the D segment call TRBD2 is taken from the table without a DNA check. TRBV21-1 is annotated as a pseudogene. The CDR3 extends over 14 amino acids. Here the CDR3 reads CARGWTGETGELFF. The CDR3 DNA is TGTGCCAGGGGGTGGACTGGGGAGACCGGGGAGCTGTTTTTT.